This T cell receptor (beta chain) was found in a study of T cell repertoires in cytomegalovirus infection. Study-level information: In public TCR beta signatures, there were indications of both CMV infection and matching HLA type. Study-level findings and limits: Carriers of CMV and the relevant HLA type were discriminated by public TCR beta frequency.

Each CDR3 protein is one row after TCRdb ran MiXCR on the reads. Among roughly 200,000 distinct CDR3 sequences listed, 8% to 10% were seen once. The CDR3 loop spans 15 amino acids. The J segment lost 4 bases and the V segment lost 5 bases, leaving 6 bases of the junction unmatched. Per the germline V gene, CDR1 is MDHEN and CDR2 is SYDVKM. By sample fraction, this clonotype is medium-sized. The antigen remains unidentified. Material for sequencing was PBMCs. The V call is TRBV28, the J call TRBJ1-5; TRBD1 agrees at 9 bases. This clonotype was obtained from a human donor in good health (CMV status not recorded). Some clones in this sample may be carry-over from other donors' samples. CDR3 DNA: TGTGCCAGCAGTACACGACAGGGGGGAAATCAGCCCCAGCATTTT. This translates into CASSTRQGGNQPQHF.